This entry describes one T cell receptor (beta chain). The antigen remains unidentified. This sample is part of a study of cytomegalovirus exposure and HLA in healthy donors. CDR1 and CDR2 from the germline V gene are LNHNV and YYDKDF (reference sequence). The J segment lost 8 bases and the V segment lost 0 bases, leaving 11 bases of the junction unmatched. CDR3 size: 17 residues. The PCR made use of 60 Vbeta and 13 Jbeta primers. Data came from immunoSEQ multiplex PCR; TCRdb stores just in-frame clones and leaves some out. The sample contains some 180,000 clones, roughly 85% of which appear only once. Study-level findings and limits: TCR beta chain V- and J-gene trimming was linked, in a later analysis, to a missense variant in DCLRE1C. Links to common viral pathogens appeared, in a later analysis, for several of the most significant clusters. TCR beta chains associated with HLA were, in a later analysis, more clonally expanded than equally common others.

The source is a woman between 50 and 59 years old in good health and CMV-seronegative. Sample: PBMCs. The chain carries TRBV15 and TRBJ1-4, with TRBD1 matching 8 bases. CDR3 residues: CATSRDLPSGGGEKLFF. The CDR3 DNA reads TGTGCCACCAGCAGAGATCTCCCCTCAGGGGGCGGCGAAAAACTGTTTTTT.